What follows are 21 T cell receptor beta chains derived from one specimen sequenced in a study of Ad26.COV2.S vaccination and SARS-CoV-2 variants. As to treatment: about 20 received Ad26.COV2.S at low or high dose, single or two shots; about 5 received placebo; per-sample allocation not given. All samples were drawn on day 63, counting from the first vaccine or placebo injection. Method: immunoSEQ multiplex PCR; TCRdb's copy keeps in-frame clones and lacks some. The sample holds approximately 350,000 clones, about nine tenths seen once. The sequencing here drew on peripheral blood, taken in a trial of Ad26.COV2.S vaccine versus placebo. The origin of the receptors is a person aged 18-60 years who received the Ad26.COV2.S COVID-19 vaccine or a placebo.

The V call is TRBV29-1, the J call TRBJ2-5; D is uncertain. The germline V and J ends were trimmed by 5 bases and 2 bases, with 21 bases remaining between them. CDR3 size: 16 residues. Germline V gene sequence: CDR1 SQVTM, CDR2 ANQGSEA. The CDR3 here is CSVYLHSRRLQETQYF. The DNA of the CDR3 is TGCAGCGTTTATTTGCATTCCCGGCGGCTGCAAGAGACCCAGTACTTC.

The chain has TRBV10-3 and TRBJ2-1; 11 bases are shared with TRBD2. With 3 bases clipped from V and 5 bases from J, the junction kept 6 bases outside the gene matches. This CDR3 spans 16 amino acids. The germline gives CDR1 ENHRY, CDR2 SYGVKD. CDR3 in amino acids: CAISDTGTSGNNEQFF. The CDR3 nucleotides are TGTGCCATCAGTGATACCGGGACTAGCGGAAACAATGAGCAGTTCTTC.

The chain couples TRBV20-1 to TRBJ2-4; D unresolved. V was trimmed by 3 bases and J by 3 bases, leaving 9 bases between them. The CDR3 spans 13 residues. In germline, CDR1 is DFQATT, CDR2 SNEGSKA (reference sequence). CDR3 sequence: CSASLRDKNIQYF. DNA for the CDR3: TGCAGTGCTAGTTTGAGAGACAAAAACATTCAGTACTTC.

The V call is TRBV11-3, the J call TRBJ2-7; 10 bases map to TRBD1. The CDR3 has 15 amino acids. Germline loops: CDR1 SGHNT, CDR2 YENEEA. The ends lost 4 bases at V and 5 bases at J; junction bases unmatched: 8. The CDR3 DNA follows: TGTGCCAGCAGCTCGTACGGGACAGGGGACCACGAGCAGTACTTC. Translating it yields CASSSYGTGDHEQYF.

This chain uses TRBV5-4 with TRBJ2-2; a weak D match, TRBD1 (6 bases). Germline CDR1 is SGHNT and CDR2 is YYREEE (reference sequence). The CDR3 runs to 15 residues. V gave up 1 base and J gave up 2 bases, with 9 bases separating them. In DNA, the CDR3 is TGTGCCAGCAGCTTGTGGGGGCCCAACACCGGGGAGCTGTTTTTT. This gives the protein CASSLWGPNTGELFF.

This rearrangement joins TRBV19 to TRBJ2-4; D possibly corresponds to TRBD2 (6 bases). The germline CDR1 and CDR2 sequences are LNHDA and SQIVND (reference sequence). This CDR3 is 14 amino acids long. The ends were cut back, 0 bases at V and 6 bases at J, with 9 bases in the middle. Here the CDR3 reads CASSIEGTSNIQYF. CDR3 DNA sequence: TGTGCCAGTAGTATAGAGGGGACTTCAAACATTCAGTACTTC.

J is TRBJ1-6 and V is TRBV11-3; D ambiguous. The CDR3 is 17 residues long. Trimming left V 1 base short and J 7 bases short, with 17 bases between. Germline values: CDR1 SGHNT, CDR2 YENEEA. The CDR3 here is CASSLAQPVRTNSPLHF. Here the CDR3 DNA reads TGTGCCAGCAGCTTAGCTCAGCCAGTCCGTACCAATTCACCCCTCCACTTT.

The rearrangement links TRBV5-1 to TRBJ1-6; perhaps TRBD1 as D (6 bases). V was clipped by 7 bases and J by 9 bases, with 17 bases between them. Germline lookup yields CDR1 SGHRS and CDR2 YFSETQ. The CDR3 contains 14 residues. The CDR3 bases are TGCGCCAGCCGGTCCGGGGGCGCCGGTTCACCCCTCCACTTT. It is translated as CASRSGGAGSPLHF.

V is TRBV7-9 and J is TRBJ1-2; 10 nucleotides agree with TRBD1. V lost 0 bases and J lost 3; bases outside the gene matches: 7. The CDR3 loop spans 17 amino acids. Germline V gene data show CDR1 as SEHNR and CDR2 as FQNEAQ (reference sequence). The CDR3 nucleotides are TGTGCCAGCAGCTTAGCGCCCGGGACAGGGGTTCACTATGGCTACACCTTC. It specifies CASSLAPGTGVHYGYTF.

A single count supports this clone. The rearrangement links TRBV6-1 to TRBJ1-5; D ambiguous. Germline CDR1 MNHNS, CDR2 SASEGT. This CDR3 is 16 amino acids long. The germline V and J ends were trimmed by 2 bases and 0 bases, with 11 bases remaining between them. The CDR3 DNA sequence: TGTGCCAGCAGTGAATCGGCCAGTTTTAGCAATCAGCCCCAGCATTTT. Protein sequence: CASSESASFSNQPQHF.

The chain links TRBV30 to TRBJ2-7, with 11 bases lining up with TRBD1. There are 13 residues in the CDR3. The germline CDR1 and CDR2 sequences are GTSNPN and SVGIG (reference sequence). The V segment lost 3 bases and the J segment 7 bases; nucleotides outside the gene matches: 5. CDR3 nucleotide sequence: TGTGCCTGGAGGGACAGGGGGCGGAAAGAGCAGTACTTC. Encoded protein: CAWRDRGRKEQYF.

The chain has TRBV5-1 and TRBJ2-7; D possibly corresponds to TRBD2 (7 bases). V lost 0 bases and J 4 bases, leaving 14 bases between the germline ends. This CDR3 spans 15 amino acids. Germline V lookup: CDR1 SGHRS, CDR2 YFSETQ. The CDR3 DNA reads TGCGCCAGCAGCTTGGATTCGGGGGGCTTTTACGAGCAGTACTTC. This codes for CASSLDSGGFYEQYF.

The chain combines TRBV6-5 with TRBJ2-7; 7 nucleotides agree with TRBD2. CDR1 MNHEY and CDR2 SVGAGI come from the germline V gene. V lost 11 bases, J lost 1 base, and 14 bases stayed unmatched. This CDR3 is built from 15 residues. The CDR3 DNA is TGTGCCGGATCGACGCTGGGGGGGAAATCCTACGAGCAGTACTTC. Translation: CAGSTLGGKSYEQYF.

The rearrangement uses TRBV9 and TRBJ2-3; D may match TRBD1 or TRBD2 (5 bases each). CDR1 is SGDLS and CDR2 is YYNGEE in the germline V gene. This CDR3 has 15 amino acids. With 0 bases removed from V and 1 base from J, the gap between germline ends came to 9 bases. CDR3 sequence (DNA): TGTGCCAGCAGCGTAGGGGGGAAGGGCACAGATACGCAGTATTTT. Translation: CASSVGGKGTDTQYF.

The chain uses TRBV6-5 and TRBJ1-2; weak D call: TRBD1 (5 bases). The V and J ends lost 6 bases and 1 base respectively, with 12 bases between them. The germline CDR1 and CDR2 sequences are MNHEY and SVGAGI. CDR3 length: 14 residues. The CDR3 reads CASRAAGGNYGYTF. As DNA, the CDR3 is TGTGCCAGCAGGGCTGCCGGGGGTAACTATGGCTACACCTTC.

The chain employs TRBV5-1 and TRBJ1-1; TRBD1 aligns across 8 bases. CDR3 length: 15 residues. Trimming took 1 base from V and 5 from J; bases not matched to a gene: 7. Germline assignment: CDR1 SGHRS and CDR2 YFSETQ. In DNA form, the CDR3 reads TGCGCCAGCAGCTTGAACGGACAGGGATATACTGAAGCTTTCTTT. It specifies CASSLNGQGYTEAFF. The complete variable domain, with remaining parts taken from reference TRBV5-1 and TRBJ1-1, reads KAGVTQTPRYLIKTRGQQVTLSCSPISGHRSVSWYQQTPGQGLQFLFEYFSETQRNKGNFPGRFSGRQFSNSRSEMNVSTLELGDSALYLCASSLNGQGYTEAFFGQGTRLTVV.

V and J are TRBV3-1 (or the pseudogene TRBV3-2) and TRBJ2-3; D perhaps matches TRBD2 (6 bases). V was pared by 0 bases and J by 5 bases, with 15 bases between. CDR1 is LGHDT, CDR2 YNNKEL, per germline (reference sequence). This CDR3 has 16 amino acids. This chain's CDR3 is CASSQEPGLGGDTQYF. The DNA of the CDR3 is TGTGCCAGCAGCCAAGAGCCGGGACTGGGGGGAGATACGCAGTATTTT.

The genes are TRBV27 and TRBJ2-1; 8 nucleotides match TRBD2. The CDR3 has 15 amino acids. Trimming at V came to 6 bases and at J to 0 bases, leaving 4 bases not matched to a gene. Germline-derived CDR1 and CDR2 are MNHEY and SMNVEV (reference sequence). The CDR3 nucleotides are TGTGCCAGCAGCCGGGAGGGAGTCTCCTACAATGAGCAGTTCTTC. Amino acid sequence: CASSREGVSYNEQFF.

J is TRBJ2-7 and V is TRBV10-3; 7 nucleotides agree with TRBD1. The CDR3 spans 15 residues. The J segment lost 3 bases and the V segment lost 2 bases, leaving 7 bases of the junction unmatched. The V gene's germline CDR1 is ENHRY and CDR2 SYGVKD. This CDR3 is CAISETPGQRYEQYF. CDR3 coding DNA: TGTGCCATCAGTGAGACACCGGGACAGCGCTACGAGCAGTACTTC.

This chain uses TRBV12-3 or TRBV12-4 with TRBJ2-7, with 8 bases lining up with TRBD1. The CDR3 is made up of 13 amino acids. V lost 8 bases and J lost 10; bases outside the gene matches: 13. Here the CDR3 DNA reads TGTGCCAGCCAAATACAGGGGGTTTTCGAACAGTACTTC. Its translation is CASQIQGVFEQYF.

CDR3 in amino acids: CASSPGLAGGSETQYF. For the CDR3, the DNA is TGTGCCAGCAGCCCGGGACTAGCGGGGGGGTCCGAGACCCAGTACTTC. The chain employs TRBV14 and TRBJ2-5, with TRBD2 matching over 16 bases. CDR1 is SGHDN and CDR2 is FVKESK in the germline V gene. Germline trimming cut 4 bases from V and 5 bases from J; bases unmatched to any gene: 4. The CDR3 is 16 residues long. Full variable domain (rest looked up from reference TRBV14 and TRBJ2-5): EAGVTQFPSHSVIEKGQTVTLRCDPISGHDNLYWYRRVMGKEIKFLLHFVKESKQDESGMPNNRFLAERTGGTYSTLKVQPAELEDSGVYFCASSPGLAGGSETQYFGPGTRLLVL.